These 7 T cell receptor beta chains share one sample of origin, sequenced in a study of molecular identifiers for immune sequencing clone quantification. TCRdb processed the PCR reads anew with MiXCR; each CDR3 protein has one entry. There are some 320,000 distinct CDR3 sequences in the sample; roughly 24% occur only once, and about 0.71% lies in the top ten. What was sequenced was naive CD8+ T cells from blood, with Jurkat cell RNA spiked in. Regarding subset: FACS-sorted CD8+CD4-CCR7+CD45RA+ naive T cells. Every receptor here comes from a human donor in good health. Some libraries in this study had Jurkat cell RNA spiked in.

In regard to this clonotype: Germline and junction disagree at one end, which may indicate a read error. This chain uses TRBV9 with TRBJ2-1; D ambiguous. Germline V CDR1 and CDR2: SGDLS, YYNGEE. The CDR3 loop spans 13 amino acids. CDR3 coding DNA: TGCGCCAGCAGCGAGGAGACGTACAATGAGCAGTTCTTC. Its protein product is CASSEETYNEQFF.

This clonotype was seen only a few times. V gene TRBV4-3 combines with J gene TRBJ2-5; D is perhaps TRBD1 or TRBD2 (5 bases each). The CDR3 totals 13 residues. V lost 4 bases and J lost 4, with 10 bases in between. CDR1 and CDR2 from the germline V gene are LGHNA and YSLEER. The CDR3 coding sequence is TGCGCCAGCAGCCCGCCTGGGGGAGAGACCCAGTACTTC. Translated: CASSPPGGETQYF.

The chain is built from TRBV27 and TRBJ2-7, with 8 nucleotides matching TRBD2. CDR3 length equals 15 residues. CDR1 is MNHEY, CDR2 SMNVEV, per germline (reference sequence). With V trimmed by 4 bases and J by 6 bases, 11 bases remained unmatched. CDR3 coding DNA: TGTGCCAGCAGTTCAGTCGGGGGCGGGGGGTGCGAGCAGTACTTC. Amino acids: CASSSVGGGGCEQYF.

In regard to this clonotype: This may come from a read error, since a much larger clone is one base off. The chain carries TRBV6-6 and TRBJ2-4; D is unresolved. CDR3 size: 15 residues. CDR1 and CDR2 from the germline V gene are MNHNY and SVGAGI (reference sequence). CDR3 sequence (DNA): TGTGCCAGCAGTAACAAACAGAATTTCCAAAACATTCTGTACTTC. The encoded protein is CASSNKQNFQNILYF.

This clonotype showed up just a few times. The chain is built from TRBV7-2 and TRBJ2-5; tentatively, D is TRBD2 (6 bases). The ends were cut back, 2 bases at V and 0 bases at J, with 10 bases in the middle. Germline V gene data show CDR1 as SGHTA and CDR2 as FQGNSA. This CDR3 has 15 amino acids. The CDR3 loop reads CASSLLGGDQETQYF. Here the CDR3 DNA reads TGTGCCAGCAGCTTACTGGGAGGTGACCAAGAGACCCAGTACTTC.

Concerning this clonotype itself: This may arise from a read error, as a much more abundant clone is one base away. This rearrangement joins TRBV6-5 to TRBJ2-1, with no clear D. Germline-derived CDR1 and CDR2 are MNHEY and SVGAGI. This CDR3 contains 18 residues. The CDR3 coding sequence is TGTGTCAGCAGGTCCCGTCCCCTGGTTGCGGACTCCTACAATGAGCAGTTCTTC. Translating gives CVSRSRPLVADSYNEQFF.

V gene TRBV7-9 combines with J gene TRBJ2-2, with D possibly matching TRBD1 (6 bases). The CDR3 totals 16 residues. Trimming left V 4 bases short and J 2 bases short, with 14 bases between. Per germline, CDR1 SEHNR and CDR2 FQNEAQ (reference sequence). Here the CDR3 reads CASSSRGNLNTGELFF. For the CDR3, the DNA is TGTGCCAGCAGCTCAAGGGGGAACCTAAACACCGGGGAGCTGTTTTTT.